Listed here is a single T cell receptor (beta chain). Its antigen is not known. This entry belongs to a study of prognosis after radiotherapy for stage I lung cancer. Study-level background: Following radiotherapy, several patients went on to present distant metastases at a median of 7 months, and over twelve exhibited no significant progression. Study-level findings and limits: The study found lower Shannon entropy after stereotactic body radiation therapy in patients who developed distant metastases.

Germline CDR1 and CDR2: SNHLY and FYNNEI. V lost 6 bases and J lost 2; bases outside the gene matches: 9. The CDR3 length is 15 residues. The authors amplified TCR beta CDR3 from genomic DNA using two-round multiplex PCR. Each TRBV and TRBJ gene had its own primer in the first PCR round. MiXCR, applied by TCRdb to the multiplex PCR reads, yields one record per CDR3 protein. The sample carries about 13,000 distinct CDR3 sequences, approximately 47% recorded once. The sequencing used PBMCs, collected before or after stereotactic body radiation therapy (not recorded which). The chain carries TRBV2 and TRBJ1-2; 7 bases map to TRBD1. This receptor was obtained from a donor over 45 with non-small cell lung cancer. CDR3 DNA sequence: TGTGCCAGCAGCCCAAGCGCAGGGGGGAACTATGGCTACACCTTC. This translates into CASSPSAGGNYGYTF.